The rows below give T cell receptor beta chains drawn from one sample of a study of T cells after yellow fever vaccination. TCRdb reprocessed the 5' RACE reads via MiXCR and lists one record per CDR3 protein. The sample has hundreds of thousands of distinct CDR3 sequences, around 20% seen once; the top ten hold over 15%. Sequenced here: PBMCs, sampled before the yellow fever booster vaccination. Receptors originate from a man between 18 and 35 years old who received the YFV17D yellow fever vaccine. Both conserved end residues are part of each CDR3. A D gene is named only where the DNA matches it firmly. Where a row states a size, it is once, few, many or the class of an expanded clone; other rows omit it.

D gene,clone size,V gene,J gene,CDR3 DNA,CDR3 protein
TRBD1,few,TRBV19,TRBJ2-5,TGTGCCAGTACCCTGACAGGGGCGAAACAAGAGACCCAGTACTTC,CASTLTGAKQETQYF
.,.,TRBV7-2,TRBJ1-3,TGTGCCAGCAGCTTAGAAATTGTCGGGACGGGTGTCGCGAACACCATATATTTT,CASSLEIVGTGVANTIYF
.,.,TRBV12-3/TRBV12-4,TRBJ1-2,TGTGCCAGCAGTTACGACTTGGGGGCTACTAACTATGGCTACACCTTC,CASSYDLGATNYGYTF
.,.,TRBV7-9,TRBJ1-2,TGTGCCAGCAGCCCAGGGAAATCAGCTTCTAACTATGGCTACACCTTC,CASSPGKSASNYGYTF
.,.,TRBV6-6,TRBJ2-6,TGTGCCAGCAGTTACTCTGGGGCGGGGATGGCAGGGGCCAACGTCCTGACTTTC,CASSYSGAGMAGANVLTF
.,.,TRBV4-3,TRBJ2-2,TGCGCCAGCAGCCAAGATGAGCTTGCCGGGGAGCTGTTTTTT,CASSQDELAGELFF
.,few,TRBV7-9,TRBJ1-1,TGTGCCAGCGGGGATCCTGAAGCTTTCTTT,CASGDPEAFF
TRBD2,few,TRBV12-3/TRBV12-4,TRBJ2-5,TGTGCCACCCCGACTAGCGGGGCGCAAGAGACCCAGTACTTC,CATPTSGAQETQYF
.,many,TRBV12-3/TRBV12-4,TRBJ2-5,TGTGCCAGCAGTCATACAGGGACAACAGAGACCCAGTACTTC,CASSHTGTTETQYF
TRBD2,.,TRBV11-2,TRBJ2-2,TGTGCCAGCAGCTTACCTTTCGGGGGGGGGTTCTCCACCGGGGAGCTGTTTTTT,CASSLPFGGGFSTGELFF
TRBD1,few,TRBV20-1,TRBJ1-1,TGCAGTGCGAACCGACAGGGGGCAGGGACTGAAGCTTTCTTT,CSANRQGAGTEAFF
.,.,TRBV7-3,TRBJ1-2,TGTGCCAGCGGCGGAGATTCTAACTATGGCTACACCTTC,CASGGDSNYGYTF
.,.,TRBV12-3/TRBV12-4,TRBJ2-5,TGTGCCAGTCTGGCAGGGAATGTGGAGACCCAGTACTTC,CASLAGNVETQYF
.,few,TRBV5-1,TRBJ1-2,TGCGCCAGCAGCGCGGTTCGAGGGAACTATGGCTACACCTTC,CASSAVRGNYGYTF